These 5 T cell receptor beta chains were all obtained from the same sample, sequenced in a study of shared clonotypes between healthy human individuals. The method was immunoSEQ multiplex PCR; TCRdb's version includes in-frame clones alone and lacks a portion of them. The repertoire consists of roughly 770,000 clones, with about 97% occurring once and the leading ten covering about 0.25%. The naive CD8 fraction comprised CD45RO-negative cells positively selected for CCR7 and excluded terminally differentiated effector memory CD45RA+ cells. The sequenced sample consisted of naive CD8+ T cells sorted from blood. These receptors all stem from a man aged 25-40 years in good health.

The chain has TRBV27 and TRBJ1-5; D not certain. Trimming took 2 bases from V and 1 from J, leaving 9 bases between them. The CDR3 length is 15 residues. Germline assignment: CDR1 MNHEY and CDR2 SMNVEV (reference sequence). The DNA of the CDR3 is TGTGCCAGCAGTTTAACATCGTTCAGCAATCAGCCCCAGCATTTT. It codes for CASSLTSFSNQPQHF.

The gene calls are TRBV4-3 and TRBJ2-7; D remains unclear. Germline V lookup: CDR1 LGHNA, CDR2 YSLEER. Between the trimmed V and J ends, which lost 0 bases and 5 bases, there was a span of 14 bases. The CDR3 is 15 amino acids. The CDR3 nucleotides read TGCGCCAGCAGCCAAGATAGGCAGTGGAGCCACGAGCAGTACTTC. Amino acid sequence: CASSQDRQWSHEQYF.

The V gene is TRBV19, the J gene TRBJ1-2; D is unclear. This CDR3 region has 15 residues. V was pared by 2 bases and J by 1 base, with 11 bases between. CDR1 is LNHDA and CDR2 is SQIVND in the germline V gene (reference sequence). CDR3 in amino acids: CASSITVNLNYGYTF. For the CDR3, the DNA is TGTGCCAGTAGTATAACAGTAAATCTTAACTATGGCTACACCTTC.

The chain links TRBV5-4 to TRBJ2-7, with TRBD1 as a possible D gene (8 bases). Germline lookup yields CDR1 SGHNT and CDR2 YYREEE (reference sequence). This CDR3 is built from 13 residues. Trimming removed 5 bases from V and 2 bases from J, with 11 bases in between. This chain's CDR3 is CASRQGGTYEQYF. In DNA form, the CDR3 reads TGTGCCAGCAGACAGGGGGGGACCTACGAGCAGTACTTC. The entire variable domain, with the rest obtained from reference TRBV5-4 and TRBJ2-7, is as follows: ETGVTQSPTHLIKTRGQQVTLRCSSQSGHNTVSWYQQALGQGPQFIFQYYREEENGRGNFPPRFSGLQFPNYSSELNVNALELDDSALYLCASRQGGTYEQYFGPGTRLTVT.

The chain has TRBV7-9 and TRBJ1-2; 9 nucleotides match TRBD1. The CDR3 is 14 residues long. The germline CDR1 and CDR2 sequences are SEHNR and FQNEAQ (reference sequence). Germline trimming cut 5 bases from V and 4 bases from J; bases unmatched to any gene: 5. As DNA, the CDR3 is TGTGCCAGCAGCCCCGGGACAGGGACCTATGGCTACACCTTC. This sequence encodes CASSPGTGTYGYTF.